This entry lists 18 T cell receptor beta chains sequenced from one sample in a study of Ad26.COV2.S vaccination and SARS-CoV-2 variants. Assay: immunoSEQ multiplex PCR; the TCRdb copy retains only in-frame clones and omits some. The sample shows about 480,000 clones, roughly 87% of them seen only once. Documented treatment: 15 to 20 received Ad26.COV2.S at low or high dose, single or two shots; five or six received placebo; per-sample allocation not given. It was on day 63 after the first vaccine or placebo injection that samples were taken. Material: peripheral blood, obtained in a trial of Ad26.COV2.S vaccine versus placebo. The receptors shown here come from a person between 18 and 59 years old who received the Ad26.COV2.S COVID-19 vaccine or a placebo.

V gene TRBV5-4 combines with J gene TRBJ2-7; TRBD1 matches at 9 bases. Germline assignment: CDR1 SGHNT and CDR2 YYREEE (reference sequence). This CDR3 is 14 amino acids long. The trim removed 1 base at V and 5 bases at J, leaving 4 bases unmatched. The CDR3 region has the DNA TGTGCCAGCAGCTTGAAGACAGGGGGAGACGAGCAGTACTTC. Residues: CASSLKTGGDEQYF.

The chain combines TRBV7-2 with TRBJ1-1; 10 nucleotides line up with TRBD1. From germline, CDR1 is SGHTA and CDR2 FQGNSA. The CDR3 covers 14 residues. Trimming took 5 bases from V and 3 from J; bases not matched to a gene: 3. CDR3 sequence: CASSRTGGYTEAFF. The CDR3 DNA follows: TGTGCCAGCAGCCGGACAGGGGGTTACACTGAAGCTTTCTTT.

In this sample, this clone turned up a few times. This rearrangement joins TRBV7-2 to TRBJ2-7; no clear D gene. This CDR3 is built from 12 residues. Germline CDR1 reads SGHTA; CDR2 reads FQGNSA. V lost 0 bases, J lost 7 bases, and 7 bases lay in between. CDR3 in amino acids: CASSLALREQYF. CDR3 sequence (DNA): TGTGCCAGCAGCTTAGCGTTGAGGGAGCAGTACTTC.

Notes on this clone: The same CDR3 arises from other DNA sequences in this sample as well. The chain has TRBV7-3 and TRBJ2-1; 7 nucleotides match TRBD2. V dropped 2 bases and J dropped 5; count of bases not matched to a gene: 0. CDR3 length: 13 residues. CDR1 and CDR2 (germline): SGHTA, FQGTGA. As DNA, the CDR3 is TGTGCCAGCAGCTTAGGGACTAACAATGAGCAGTTCTTC. Protein sequence: CASSLGTNNEQFF.

The genes are TRBV29-1 and TRBJ2-7, with D tentatively TRBD1 or TRBD2 (5 bases each). CDR1 is SQVTM, CDR2 ANQGSEA, per germline. Deletions cut 7 bases from V and 6 bases from J, with 13 bases between. CDR3 length equals 11 residues. In nucleotides, the CDR3 is TGCAGCGCCAAATGGGACCGCGAGCAGTACTTC. Translation gives CSAKWDREQYF.

The chain links TRBV7-9 to TRBJ2-5, with 8 bases matching TRBD2. Germline CDR1 and CDR2: SEHNR and FQNEAQ (reference sequence). This CDR3 has 15 amino acids. With V trimmed by 4 bases and J by 5 bases, 9 bases remained unmatched. CDR3 nucleotides: TGTGCCAGCAGCTCCCCCGGGGGGGGCTGGGAGACCCAGTACTTC. This encodes CASSSPGGGWETQYF.

This chain joins TRBV6-5 and TRBJ2-1; no reliable D call. The CDR3 length is 13 residues. V lost 0 bases and J lost 7, with 7 bases in between. Per the germline V gene, CDR1 is MNHEY and CDR2 is SVGAGI. In nucleotides, the CDR3 is TGTGCCAGCAGTTACTCGACCCGAAATGAGCAGTTCTTC. It encodes CASSYSTRNEQFF.

J is TRBJ2-3 and V is TRBV19; the match to TRBD1 covers 9 bases. Germline V gene data show CDR1 as LNHDA and CDR2 as SQIVND (reference sequence). The CDR3 runs 16 residues. After removal of 7 bases from V and 1 base from J, the junction contained 9 bases not matched to a gene. CDR3 loop: CASNIGTGYGTDTQYF. CDR3 in DNA: TGTGCCAGTAACATCGGGACAGGGTACGGCACAGATACGCAGTATTTT. Full variable domain (outside the CDR3, taken from reference TRBV19 and TRBJ2-3): DGGITQSPKYLFRKEGQNVTLSCEQNLNHDAMYWYRQDPGQGLRLIYYSQIVNDFQKGDIAEGYSVSREKKESFPLTVTSAQKNPTAFYLCASNIGTGYGTDTQYFGPGTRLTVL.

This chain joins TRBV27 and TRBJ1-5; the D gene is possibly TRBD1 (5 bases). The CDR3 has 13 amino acids. Trimming removed 4 bases from V and 7 bases from J, with 11 bases in between. Germline V lookup: CDR1 MNHEY, CDR2 SMNVEV (reference sequence). CDR3 loop: CASSSAGTQPQHF. The CDR3 DNA sequence: TGTGCCAGCAGTTCCGCAGGGACCCAGCCCCAGCATTTT.

CDR3 in amino acids: CASSVLGSNTGELFF. CDR3 sequence (DNA): TGTGCCAGCAGCGTATTGGGGTCGAACACCGGGGAGCTGTTTTTT. The chain employs TRBV9 and TRBJ2-2, with no clear D. This CDR3 region has 15 residues. CDR1 is SGDLS, CDR2 YYNGEE, per germline. V lost 1 base and J 0 bases, leaving 7 bases between the germline ends. The complete variable domain, with remaining parts taken from reference TRBV9 and TRBJ2-2, reads DSGVTQTPKHLITATGQRVTLRCSPRSGDLSVYWYQQSLDQGLQFLIQYYNGEERAKGNILERFSAQQFPDLHSELNLSSLELGDSALYFCASSVLGSNTGELFFGEGSRLTVL.

The J gene is TRBJ2-3, the V gene TRBV7-3; D might be TRBD2 (6 bases). The germline V gene has CDR1 SGHTA and CDR2 FQGTGA. The CDR3 loop spans 15 amino acids. Trimming left V 5 bases short and J 3 bases short, with 15 bases between. The CDR3 sequence is CASSPGEAGTDTQYF. The CDR3 DNA sequence: TGTGCCAGCAGCCCTGGGGAGGCGGGTACAGATACGCAGTATTTT.

In its sample, this clone was seen a few times. The rearrangement joins TRBV6-5 to TRBJ1-3; D call uncertain. The germline V gene encodes CDR1 MNHEY and CDR2 SVGAGI. The length of the CDR3 is 10 residues. V was shortened by 8 bases and J by 4 bases, with 3 bases between the two germline ends. CDR3 nucleotides: TGTGCCAGCGAGGGAAACACCATATATTTT. Its protein is CASEGNTIYF.

This clone was seen a single time. The chain combines TRBV7-9 with TRBJ1-1; possibly TRBD1 for D (5 bases). This CDR3 comprises 13 residues. Germline lookup yields CDR1 SEHNR and CDR2 FQNEAQ (reference sequence). V was trimmed by 2 bases and J by 5 bases, leaving 9 bases between them. The CDR3 here is CASSLLKGTEAFF. The CDR3 DNA sequence: TGTGCCAGCAGCTTACTCAAGGGGACTGAAGCTTTCTTT.

The rearrangement joins TRBV7-9 to TRBJ2-5; 8 nucleotides align to TRBD1. Germline assignment: CDR1 SEHNR and CDR2 FQNEAQ (reference sequence). J lost 3 bases, V lost 0 bases, and 6 bases had no gene match. The CDR3 extends over 16 amino acids. The DNA for the CDR3 is TGTGCCAGCAGCTTAGCCAGGGGGCGAACGAAAGAGACCCAGTACTTC. Translating it yields CASSLARGRTKETQYF.

This clone was seen only a few times. The chain uses TRBV12-3 or TRBV12-4 and TRBJ1-5, with 8 bases identical to TRBD1. Trimming cost V 8 bases and J 7 bases; bases outside gene matches: 7. This CDR3 has 13 amino acids. CDR3 bases: TGTGCCAGCGGGCAGGGGGCTGGCCAGCCCCAGCATTTT. Protein sequence: CASGQGAGQPQHF.

This clone has only a few counts. J is TRBJ2-1 and V is TRBV29-1, with TRBD2 as a possible D gene (5 bases). CDR3 length: 13 amino acids. Trimming removed 4 bases from V and 9 bases from J, with 16 bases in between. The germline CDR1 and CDR2 sequences are SQVTM and ANQGSEA. The CDR3 region has the DNA TGCAGCGTTGCCATTAGCTTCGAGGGTGAGCAGTTCTTC. Its translation: CSVAISFEGEQFF.

This chain connects TRBV7-9 to TRBJ2-2; 7 bases agree with TRBD1. Trimming cost V 5 bases and J 3 bases; bases outside gene matches: 9. Germline V gives CDR1 SEHNR, CDR2 FQNEAQ (reference sequence). The length of the CDR3 is 16 residues. CDR3 residues: CASSGNRGKDTGELFF. The CDR3 nucleotides are TGTGCCAGCAGCGGCAACAGGGGAAAGGACACCGGGGAGCTGTTTTTT.

J is TRBJ1-2 and V is TRBV30; D not certain. The germline V gene encodes CDR1 GTSNPN and CDR2 SVGIG (reference sequence). Trimming took 5 bases from V and 6 from J, leaving 13 bases between them. This CDR3 is 12 amino acids long. This CDR3 reads CAWSSDENGYTF. DNA of the CDR3: TGTGCCTGGTCGAGCGATGAGAATGGCTACACCTTC.